One and the same sample provided the 23 T cell receptor beta chains below, sequenced in a study of Ad26.COV2.S vaccination and SARS-CoV-2 variants. Here immunoSEQ multiplex PCR was the method, and the copy in TCRdb shows in-frame clones only, minus some. The table records roughly 420,000 clones, roughly 87% of them present only once. Specified treatment: some 20 received Ad26.COV2.S at low or high dose, single or two shots; 5 received placebo; per-sample allocation not given. All samples were drawn on day 63, counting from the first vaccine or placebo injection. The sequenced sample was peripheral blood, obtained in a trial of Ad26.COV2.S vaccine versus placebo. These receptors were taken from a person between 18 and 65 years old who received the Ad26.COV2.S COVID-19 vaccine or a placebo.

The chain recombines TRBV5-1 with TRBJ2-5; TRBD2 agrees at 9 bases. This CDR3 spans 15 amino acids. J gave up 5 bases and V 0 bases, and 5 bases lay outside the gene matches. The germline CDR1 and CDR2 sequences are SGHRS and YFSETQ. DNA of the CDR3: TGCGCCAGCAGCTTGGCGGCGGGGGGGCTGGAGACCCAGTACTTC. Its translation is CASSLAAGGLETQYF.

The chain carries TRBV27 and TRBJ1-3, with 7 bases matching TRBD1. The ends lost 3 bases at V and 4 bases at J; junction bases unmatched: 3. Looked up from germline, CDR1 is MNHEY and CDR2 is SMNVEV (reference sequence). CDR3 length equals 14 residues. The DNA of the CDR3 is TGTGCCAGCAGTTTTGCAGGGGGGGGAAACACCATATATTTT. It is translated as CASSFAGGGNTIYF.

The rearrangement joins TRBV5-4 to TRBJ2-1; D gene ambiguous. From germline, CDR1 is SGHNT and CDR2 YYREEE (reference sequence). V was clipped by 7 bases and J by 6 bases, with 17 bases between them. The CDR3 extends over 14 amino acids. This chain's CDR3 is CASSPSPGRNEQFF. The CDR3 DNA reads as TGTGCCAGCTCCCCCTCGCCGGGTCGCAATGAGCAGTTCTTC.

DNA for the CDR3: TGTGCCAGCAGCTTAATAGCGTTGAACACCGGGGAGCTGTTTTTT. Protein: CASSLIALNTGELFF. This rearrangement joins TRBV7-2 to TRBJ2-2; weak D call: TRBD2 (5 bases). Germline loops: CDR1 SGHTA, CDR2 FQGNSA. The CDR3 runs to 15 residues. The ends were cut back, 2 bases at V and 1 base at J, with 8 bases in the middle.

The CDR3 nucleotides read TGCGCCAGCAGCTTGGGGGGGGCTCCCTACGAGCAGTACTTC. Translation gives CASSLGGAPYEQYF. The V and J genes are TRBV5-1 and TRBJ2-7; TRBD1 or TRBD2 may be the D gene (6 bases each). Germline V gene sequence: CDR1 SGHRS, CDR2 YFSETQ. V lost 0 bases and J 2 bases, leaving 9 bases between the germline ends. This CDR3 has 14 residues. The full variable domain, in which reference TRBV5-1 and TRBJ2-7 provide the parts outside the CDR3, is KAGVTQTPRYLIKTRGQQVTLSCSPISGHRSVSWYQQTPGQGLQFLFEYFSETQRNKGNFPGRFSGRQFSNSRSEMNVSTLELGDSALYLCASSLGGAPYEQYFGPGTRLTVT.

This chain connects TRBV28 to TRBJ1-5, with D unclear. CDR3 length: 13 residues. The ends were cut back, 5 bases at V and 6 bases at J, with 11 bases in the middle. CDR1 and CDR2 from the germline V gene are MDHEN and SYDVKM. The DNA for the CDR3 is TGTGCCAGCAGTCCCCTATCGGGTCAGCCCCAGCATTTT. Translated: CASSPLSGQPQHF.

V and J are TRBV3-1 (or the pseudogene TRBV3-2) and TRBJ1-2, with D maybe TRBD1 (6 bases). Deletions cut 2 bases from V and 6 bases from J, with 10 bases between. This CDR3 is 13 amino acids long. The V gene's germline CDR1 is LGHDT and CDR2 YNNKEL (reference sequence). DNA for the CDR3: TGTGCCAGCAGCCAAAGAGGGGGTCATGGCTACACCTTC. Protein product: CASSQRGGHGYTF.

This clone was seen a handful of times. The rearrangement joins TRBV27 to TRBJ1-2, with a tentative D call TRBD1 (6 bases). CDR1 is MNHEY, CDR2 SMNVEV, per germline (reference sequence). The CDR3 sequence is 18 residues long. V gave up 1 base and J gave up 0 bases, with 18 bases separating them. The CDR3 DNA follows: TGTGCCAGCAGTTTATACCCCCAGCAGGGGCCCGCTAACTATGGCTACACCTTC. This encodes CASSLYPQQGPANYGYTF.

With regard to this clone: Additional DNA sequences in this sample encode the identical CDR3. The chain uses TRBV5-4 and TRBJ1-5, with D possibly TRBD1 on 5 matching bases. The V gene's germline CDR1 is SGHNT and CDR2 YYREEE (reference sequence). The CDR3 runs to 13 residues. The V end was cut by 2 bases, the J end by 3 bases, with 6 bases between. As DNA, the CDR3 is TGTGCCAGCAGCTTAGGGGCCAATCAGCCCCAGCATTTT. This translates into CASSLGANQPQHF.

The V gene is TRBV9, the J gene TRBJ2-2; D unclear. The CDR3 extends over 13 amino acids. Germline values: CDR1 SGDLS, CDR2 YYNGEE. The V end was cut by 0 bases, the J end by 3 bases, with 3 bases between. The CDR3 loop is CASSVAHTGELFF. DNA for the CDR3: TGTGCCAGCAGCGTAGCTCACACCGGGGAGCTGTTTTTT.

The CDR3 bases are TGTGCCAGCACATCCTCGGGGGTCCCGCTGTGGGCTGAGCAGTTCTTC. Amino acids: CASTSSGVPLWAEQFF. This chain connects TRBV27 to TRBJ2-1; possible D gene TRBD2, 6 bases. V gave up 7 bases and J gave up 9 bases, with 25 bases separating them. The CDR3 loop spans 16 amino acids. Germline assignment: CDR1 MNHEY and CDR2 SMNVEV (reference sequence).

The chain employs TRBV7-2 and TRBJ2-5; D possibly corresponds to TRBD2 (5 bases). The CDR3 is 14 residues long. Germline lookup yields CDR1 SGHTA and CDR2 FQGNSA. Trimming left V 3 bases short and J 5 bases short, with 13 bases between. CDR3: CASSFMWRGETQYF. Here the CDR3 DNA reads TGTGCCAGCAGCTTCATGTGGAGAGGGGAGACCCAGTACTTC.

CDR3 nucleotides: TGTGCCAGCAGCTCTACAGAGTACGAGCAGTACTTC. The encoded protein is CASSSTEYEQYF. J is TRBJ2-7 and V is TRBV7-9, with D hard to call. V shed 4 bases and J shed 4 bases, with 8 bases lying between them. The length of the CDR3 is 12 residues. CDR1 is SEHNR, CDR2 FQNEAQ, per germline (reference sequence).

This clone occurred once. This chain joins TRBV7-2 and TRBJ1-2; TRBD1 matches 7 bases. V was clipped by 4 bases and J by 8 bases; unmatched bases: 7. The CDR3 extends over 13 amino acids. CDR1 and CDR2 (germline): SGHTA, FQGNSA. CDR3 DNA: TGTGCCAGCAGCTCCGGACAGGTTTGGGGCTACACCTTC. This encodes CASSSGQVWGYTF.

This clone is a singleton in its sample. This sequence joins TRBV7-3 and TRBJ1-3; D not certain. The CDR3 loop spans 15 amino acids. Trimming shortened V by 5 bases and J by 0 bases, and 11 bases separated the two germline ends. Germline V gives CDR1 SGHTA, CDR2 FQGTGA. The CDR3 DNA reads as TGTGCCAGCAGCCCGGACGGCAGCTCTGGAAACACCATATATTTT. Amino acids: CASSPDGSSGNTIYF.

This rearrangement joins TRBV7-2 to TRBJ2-1; 7 bases fit TRBD1. Germline V gene data show CDR1 as SGHTA and CDR2 as FQGNSA. The CDR3 is made up of 15 amino acids. V was pared by 5 bases and J by 6 bases, with 10 bases of the junction left unmatched. CDR3 nucleotide sequence: TGTGCCAGCAGCCGGGACATCAACAGGGGCAATGAGCAGTTCTTC. Its protein product is CASSRDINRGNEQFF. The variable domain in full, completed from reference TRBV7-2 and TRBJ2-1, reads GAGVSQSPSNKVTEKGKDVELRCDPISGHTALYWYRQSLGQGLEFLIYFQGNSAPDKSGLPSDRFSAERTGGSVSTLTIQRTQQEDSAVYLCASSRDINRGNEQFFGPGTRLTVL.

This rearrangement joins TRBV11-3 to TRBJ2-1, with D tentatively TRBD1 or TRBD2 (5 bases each). The CDR3 totals 13 residues. The V end was cut by 1 base, the J end by 7 bases, with 8 bases between. CDR1 is SGHNT, CDR2 YENEEA, per germline. The CDR3 sequence: CASSLGGGNEQFF. DNA for the CDR3: TGTGCCAGCAGCTTAGGGGGCGGGAATGAGCAGTTCTTC.

The chain combines TRBV5-6 with TRBJ1-2, with 9 bases fitting TRBD1. The germline CDR1 and CDR2 sequences are SGHDT and YYEEEE. This CDR3 comprises 14 residues. The V segment lost 2 bases and the J segment 5 bases; nucleotides outside the gene matches: 4. The DNA of the CDR3 is TGTGCCAGCAGCTTAGGACAGGGGAGTTATGGCTACACCTTC. This sequence encodes CASSLGQGSYGYTF.

The V call is TRBV18, the J call TRBJ1-4, with D possibly matching TRBD1 (5 bases). This CDR3 is built from 16 residues. Germline V gene lookup returns CDR1 KGHSH and CDR2 LQKENI. V was pared by 2 bases and J by 8 bases, with 18 bases between. This CDR3 reads CASSPSGGALGEKLFF. The DNA for the CDR3 is TGTGCCAGCTCACCATCTGGAGGGGCCCTAGGGGAAAAACTGTTTTTT.

Concerning this clone itself: Other DNA sequences of this sample code for an identical CDR3. The chain has TRBV5-6 and TRBJ2-1; D call uncertain. The V gene lost 4 bases and the J gene lost 5 bases, with 7 bases spanning the gap. Per germline, CDR1 SGHDT and CDR2 YYEEEE. The length of the CDR3 is 12 residues. Here the CDR3 DNA reads TGTGCCAGCAGCCTCGGCCACAATGAGCAGTTCTTC. Translating gives CASSLGHNEQFF. The variable domain in full, with the rest retrieved from reference TRBV5-6 and TRBJ2-1, is DAGVTQSPTHLIKTRGQQVTLRCSPKSGHDTVSWYQQALGQGPQFIFQYYEEEERQRGNFPDRFSGHQFPNYSSELNVNALLLGDSALYLCASSLGHNEQFFGPGTRLTVL.

The V gene is TRBV12-3 or TRBV12-4, the J gene TRBJ2-4; D not certain. Between the trimmed V and J ends, which lost 1 base and 8 bases, there was a span of 6 bases. The CDR3 consists of 12 residues. CDR3 DNA sequence: TGTGCCAGCAGTTTAGAGGGTTACATTCAGTACTTC. As protein: CASSLEGYIQYF.

The chain has TRBV3-1 (or the pseudogene TRBV3-2) and TRBJ1-1, with D maybe TRBD1 (5 bases). The CDR3 length is 15 residues. From germline, CDR1 is LGHDT and CDR2 YNNKEL (reference sequence). With 0 bases removed from V and 0 bases from J, the gap between germline ends came to 8 bases. CDR3 in DNA: TGTGCCAGCAGCCAAGATTGGGGACTGAACACTGAAGCTTTCTTT. It translates to CASSQDWGLNTEAFF.

The chain joins TRBV2 to TRBJ2-4, with 7 bases fitting TRBD1. CDR1 SNHLY and CDR2 FYNNEI come from the germline V gene. Trimming removed 4 bases from V and 0 bases from J; junction bases left unmatched: 9. CDR3 length equals 17 residues. This CDR3 reads CASSGAPGQLAKNIQYF. The CDR3 DNA reads TGTGCCAGCAGTGGGGCCCCGGGACAGTTAGCCAAAAACATTCAGTACTTC.